This T cell receptor beta chain was obtained from a study of blood T cells in healthy people across ages. CDR3 length equals 15 residues. In germline, CDR1 is MGHRA, CDR2 YSYEKL. A J-beta primer mix and a sample-barcoded 5' primer were used in a second PCR of about 6 to 12 cycles. TCRdb independently ran MiXCR on the 5' RACE reads; one entry per CDR3 protein. The table lists 1.5 million to 2 million distinct CDR3 sequences, approximately 32% of them singletons. This sequence originates from a woman in her thirties in good health. Specimen: blood. The V and J genes are TRBV4-1 and TRBJ2-5; D is unclear. The DNA end lines up better with TRBJ2-7; the J call may be wrong. CDR3 region: CASSQDSTSPYEQYF. As DNA, the CDR3 is TGCGCCAGCAGCCAAGATTCAACAAGCCCATACGAGCAGTACTTC.